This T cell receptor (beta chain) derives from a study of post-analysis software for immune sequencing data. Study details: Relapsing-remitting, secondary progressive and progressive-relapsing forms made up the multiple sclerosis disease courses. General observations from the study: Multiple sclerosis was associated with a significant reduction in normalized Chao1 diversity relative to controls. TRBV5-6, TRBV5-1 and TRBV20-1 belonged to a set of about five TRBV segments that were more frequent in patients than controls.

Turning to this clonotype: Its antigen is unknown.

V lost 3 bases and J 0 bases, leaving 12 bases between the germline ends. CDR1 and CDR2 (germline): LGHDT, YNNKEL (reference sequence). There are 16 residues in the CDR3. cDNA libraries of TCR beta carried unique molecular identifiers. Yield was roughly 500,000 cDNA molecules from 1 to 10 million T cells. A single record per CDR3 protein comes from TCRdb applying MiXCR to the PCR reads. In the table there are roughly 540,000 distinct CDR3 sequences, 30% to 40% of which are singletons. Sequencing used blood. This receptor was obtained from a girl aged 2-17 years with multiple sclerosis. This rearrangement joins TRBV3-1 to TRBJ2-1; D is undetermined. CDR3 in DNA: TGTGCCAGCAGCCAGAGCCCTACCGTCTCCTACAATGAGCAGTTCTTC. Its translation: CASSQSPTVSYNEQFF.